The sequence of this T cell receptor beta chain was determined in a study of beta chain features in type 1 diabetes. The overall study: Examination of sorted cells across all samples involved about 100,000,000 cells.

The CDR3 contains 17 residues. Trimming removed 4 bases from V and 0 bases from J, with 13 bases in between. Germline assignment: CDR1 LNHNV and CDR2 YYDKDF (reference sequence). Only one heparinised blood draw was taken per donor, and its volume averaged about 116 mL. This clone has just a few counts. All of the isolated RNA was reverse transcribed, so expressed TCRB transcripts were sequenced. Clones were sequenced by immunoSEQ multiplex PCR, and TCRdb holds only the in-frame ones, with some missing. This sample carries hundreds of thousands of clones, around 16% of them seen once, and the ten largest clones take about 0.087%.

This sequence joins TRBV15 and TRBJ1-6, with no clear D. This receptor was identified in a man in his late teens or twenties in good health. Sequencing was performed on naive CD4+ T cells from blood. Written as DNA, the CDR3 is TGTGCCACCAGCAAGATCCCGTTGAGCTCCTATAATTCACCCCTCCACTTT. It specifies CATSKIPLSSYNSPLHF.